Shown below are 14 T cell receptor beta chains from a single sample sequenced in a study of T cell responses to AZD1222 COVID-19 vaccine. The assay was immunoSEQ multiplex PCR, and TCRdb's table has in-frame clones only and misses some. The sample consists of more than 95,000 clones, about 90% of them appearing once. The sequenced sample was peripheral blood, obtained 28 days after the second AZD1222 dose. Source of these receptors: an adult who received the AZD1222 COVID-19 vaccine.

This chain connects TRBV2 to TRBJ2-2; TRBD2 matches 15 bases. Germline V gene lookup returns CDR1 SNHLY and CDR2 FYNNEI. The CDR3 totals 17 residues. V trimming: 8 bases; J trimming: 4 bases; junction bases outside the gene matches: 8. The CDR3 region has the DNA TGTGCCAGCCTTCCGGGACTAGCGGGAGGAGGCACCGGGGAGCTGTTTTTT. Translating it yields CASLPGLAGGGTGELFF.

The chain has TRBV7-9 and TRBJ2-7, with TRBD1 as a possible D gene (7 bases). The CDR3 is 16 amino acids. In germline, CDR1 is SEHNR, CDR2 FQNEAQ (reference sequence). Between the trimmed V and J ends, which lost 2 bases and 4 bases, there was a span of 18 bases. CDR3 region: CASSLPFGQGGYEQYF. CDR3 bases: TGTGCCAGCAGCTTACCCTTTGGGCAGGGGGGTTACGAGCAGTACTTC.

This rearrangement joins TRBV18 to TRBJ2-7; TRBD2 aligns across 8 bases. The germline CDR1 and CDR2 sequences are KGHSH and LQKENI. The CDR3 covers 16 residues. The V gene end was trimmed by 1 base and the J gene end by 5 bases; junction bases not matched to a gene: 10. CDR3 bases: TGTGCCAGCTCACCACAGACTCCACTAGCGGAACACGAGCAGTACTTC. Translated, it gives CASSPQTPLAEHEQYF. The variable domain in full, with the rest retrieved from reference TRBV18 and TRBJ2-7, is NAGVMQNPRHLVRRRGQEARLRCSPMKGHSHVYWYRQLPEEGLKFMVYLQKENIIDESGMPKERFSAEFPKEGPSILRIQQVVRGDSAAYFCASSPQTPLAEHEQYFGPGTRLTVT.

The rearrangement joins TRBV20-1 to TRBJ2-2, with D perhaps matching TRBD2 (5 bases). Germline V gene data show CDR1 as DFQATT and CDR2 as SNEGSKA (reference sequence). The CDR3 extends over 11 amino acids. The ends were cut back, 5 bases at V and 5 bases at J, with 6 bases in the middle. The CDR3 here is CSAGRTGELFF. DNA of the CDR3: TGCAGTGCTGGGAGAACCGGGGAGCTGTTTTTT.

In its sample, this clone was seen once. The chain combines TRBV11-2 with TRBJ1-3; the D gene is possibly TRBD1 (6 bases). V was trimmed by 2 bases and J by 0 bases, leaving 8 bases between them. This CDR3 is 15 amino acids long. Germline V lookup: CDR1 SGHAT, CDR2 FQNNGV. CDR3 protein: CASSLRGPSGNTIYF. CDR3 coding DNA: TGTGCCAGCAGCTTACGGGGGCCCTCTGGAAACACCATATATTTT. Together with reference TRBV11-2 and TRBJ1-3, the CDR3 gives the full variable domain: EAGVAQSPRYKIIEKRQSVAFWCNPISGHATLYWYQQILGQGPKLLIQFQNNGVVDDSQLPKDRFSAERLKGVDSTLKIQPAKLEDSAVYLCASSLRGPSGNTIYFGEGSWLTVV.

The chain is built from TRBV30 and TRBJ2-3; D is ambiguous. Germline values: CDR1 GTSNPN, CDR2 SVGIG (reference sequence). V was cut by 0 bases and J by 4 bases, with 11 bases left in between. The CDR3 contains 14 residues. Here the CDR3 reads CAWSVGRISDTQYF. CDR3 bases: TGTGCCTGGAGTGTCGGACGTATATCAGATACGCAGTATTTT.

The rearrangement links TRBV27 to TRBJ1-1; TRBD1 matches 7 bases. The CDR3 loop spans 15 amino acids. V trimming: 2 bases; J trimming: 5 bases; junction bases outside the gene matches: 8. Germline lookup yields CDR1 MNHEY and CDR2 SMNVEV (reference sequence). The CDR3 loop reads CASSLMGGGATEAFF. The CDR3 bases are TGTGCCAGCAGTTTAATGGGAGGGGGCGCGACTGAAGCTTTCTTT.

This clone was counted once. V and J are TRBV27 and TRBJ2-7; D may match TRBD1 or TRBD2 (5 bases each). V shed 5 bases and J shed 3 bases, with 14 bases lying between them. The CDR3 is 14 residues long. Germline assignment: CDR1 MNHEY and CDR2 SMNVEV (reference sequence). Here the CDR3 DNA reads TGTGCCAGCAGTCTCCGGGACCCCATCTACGAGCAGTACTTC. Protein sequence: CASSLRDPIYEQYF.

Remarks on this clone: One end of the junction is discordant with germline, which a read error may explain. The V call is TRBV27, the J call TRBJ1-1; the D gene is possibly TRBD1 (5 bases). The CDR3 sequence is 13 residues long. Germline CDR1 is MNHEY and CDR2 is SMNVEV (reference sequence). As DNA, the CDR3 is TGTGCCAGCAGTGTATCGGGGGTCACTGAAGCTTTCTTT. Protein: CASSVSGVTEAFF.

J is TRBJ2-2 and V is TRBV14; D is undetermined. CDR3 length: 14 residues. The V and J ends lost 0 bases and 8 bases respectively, with 10 bases between them. CDR1 is SGHDN, CDR2 FVKESK, per germline. As DNA, the CDR3 is TGTGCCAGCAGCCAAGATTTCAACCGGGGGGAGCTGTTTTTT. Protein sequence: CASSQDFNRGELFF. The variable domain in full, with the rest retrieved from reference TRBV14 and TRBJ2-2, is EAGVTQFPSHSVIEKGQTVTLRCDPISGHDNLYWYRRVMGKEIKFLLHFVKESKQDESGMPNNRFLAERTGGTYSTLKVQPAELEDSGVYFCASSQDFNRGELFFGEGSRLTVL.

V is TRBV7-2 and J is TRBJ1-3; D call uncertain. The CDR3 runs to 14 residues. Germline V gene sequence: CDR1 SGHTA, CDR2 FQGNSA. Trimming cost V 5 bases and J 0 bases, with 8 bases left between them. The CDR3 DNA sequence: TGTGCCAGCAGCGTCACGTACTCTGGAAACACCATATATTTT. It encodes CASSVTYSGNTIYF.

V gene TRBV5-1 combines with J gene TRBJ1-1; D gene uncertain. Trimming removed 3 bases from V and 2 bases from J, with 8 bases in between. The CDR3 runs 13 residues. CDR1 SGHRS and CDR2 YFSETQ come from the germline V gene. The CDR3 sequence: CASSSSINTEAFF. The CDR3 DNA reads TGCGCCAGCAGCTCCTCGATAAACACTGAAGCTTTCTTT.

This chain connects TRBV7-3 to TRBJ2-3; TRBD2 agrees at 8 bases. With V trimmed by 8 bases and J by 2 bases, 6 bases remained unmatched. CDR1 is SGHTA, CDR2 FQGTGA, per germline. This CDR3 is 14 amino acids long. In nucleotides, the CDR3 is TGTGCCAGCCACAGCGGGGGAACCACAGATACGCAGTATTTT. It is translated as CASHSGGTTDTQYF.

J is TRBJ2-7 and V is TRBV5-1, with D unclear. Trimming shortened V by 3 bases and J by 7 bases, and 11 bases separated the two germline ends. Germline CDR1 and CDR2: SGHRS and YFSETQ. The CDR3 runs 12 residues. CDR3 sequence (DNA): TGCGCCAGCAGCTACCCTAACGAGGAGCAGTACTTC. This sequence encodes CASSYPNEEQYF.